This entry is about one T cell receptor (beta chain). This specimen belongs to a study of shared clonotypes between healthy human individuals. Adult Caucasians living in Nashville, Tennessee made up all of the donors. V was clipped by 4 bases and J by 3 bases; unmatched bases: 3. Germline values: CDR1 MGHRA, CDR2 YSYEKL. This CDR3 has 15 amino acids. Around 32,000 T cell genomes, or 300 to 350 ng DNA, went into unsorted PBMC replicate PCRs. Sequencing was performed with immunoSEQ multiplex PCR; in TCRdb, only in-frame clones are kept and a portion is missing. Of some 510,000 clones listed, about four fifths were seen once; the top ten hold 13%.

This receptor was taken from a middle-aged woman in good health. Some clones in this sample may be carry-over from other donors' samples. This rearrangement joins TRBV4-1 to TRBJ2-3; the match to TRBD2 covers 11 bases. Source material: PBMCs. CDR3 DNA sequence: TGCGCCAGCAGCCTCGCTAGCGGGAGGACAGATACGCAGTATTTT. It specifies CASSLASGRTDTQYF.